The rows below give T cell receptor beta chains drawn from one sample of a study of shared clonotypes between healthy human individuals. Method: immunoSEQ multiplex PCR; TCRdb's copy keeps in-frame clones and lacks some. The table shows a few million clones, with roughly 93% occurring only once. The sample was naive CD4+ T cells from PBMCs. These receptors came from a man younger than 30 in good health. Some clones in this sample may be carry-over from other donors' samples. Both conserved end residues are part of each CDR3. Each record gives: J gene, clone size, V gene, D gene, CDR3 protein, CDR3 DNA. A D gene is named only where the DNA matches it firmly. A row's size may be missing; if present it is once, few, many or a size class.

TRBJ1-1	.	TRBV5-4	.	CASSLQSNTEAFF	TGTGCCAGCAGCCTACAATCGAACACTGAAGCTTTCTTT
TRBJ2-7	once	TRBV6-6	.	CASRRTGPAAYEQYF	TGTGCCAGCAGACGCACAGGACCTGCTGCCTACGAGCAGTACTTC
TRBJ1-4	.	TRBV18	.	CASSPAAAVEKLFF	TGTGCCAGCTCACCAGCAGCGGCGGTAGAAAAACTGTTTTTT
TRBJ2-1	once	TRBV10-3	TRBD2	CAIGTSGAGNEQFF	TGTGCCATCGGAACTAGCGGGGCTGGGAATGAGCAGTTCTTC
TRBJ1-5	.	TRBV19	.	CASSIWVGGDNQPQHF	TGTGCCAGTAGTATTTGGGTCGGGGGGGACAATCAGCCCCAGCATTTT
TRBJ2-1	.	TRBV9	.	CASSVADNEQFF	TGTGCCAGCAGCGTAGCCGACAATGAGCAGTTCTTC
TRBJ1-1	few	TRBV20-1	TRBD1	CSAGRQGEAFF	TGCAGTGCGGGTCGACAGGGGGAAGCTTTCTTT
TRBJ2-3	.	TRBV7-9	.	CASSLTDTQYF	TGTGCCAGCAGCCTTACAGATACGCAGTATTTT
TRBJ1-1	.	TRBV6-6	.	CASSYSWGSEAFF	TGTGCCAGCAGTTACTCGTGGGGGTCCGAAGCTTTCTTT
TRBJ2-7	.	TRBV18	TRBD1	CASSPDRGDYEQYF	TGTGCCAGCTCACCCGACAGGGGAGACTACGAGCAGTACTTC
TRBJ2-7	.	TRBV27	.	CASSLSGFSYEQYF	TGTGCCAGCAGTTTATCCGGGTTCTCCTACGAGCAGTACTTC
TRBJ1-5	.	TRBV2	TRBD1	CASGRQGGDQPQHF	TGTGCCAGCGGGAGACAGGGAGGAGATCAGCCCCAGCATTTT
TRBJ1-2	.	TRBV11-2	.	CASSVRPGPTTPDGYTF	TGTGCCAGCAGCGTAAGACCCGGACCCACCACCCCCGATGGCTACACCTTC
TRBJ2-1	.	TRBV10-1	.	CASSESRYYNEQFF	TGCGCCAGCAGTGAGTCGCGGTACTACAATGAGCAGTTCTTC
TRBJ2-7	.	TRBV18	TRBD1	CASSPSRTGGSRSYEQYF	TGTGCCAGCTCCCCAAGTAGGACAGGGGGTAGTCGATCCTACGAGCAGTACTTC
TRBJ1-2	few	TRBV27	TRBD1	CASSSRTGDGYTF	TGTGCCAGCAGTTCCCGGACAGGGGATGGCTACACCTTC